The clone carrying this TCR beta chain was detected a few times. What it recognizes is unknown. These data originate in a study of T cell clonality in common variable immunodeficiency. Findings and caveats of the study: CVID subjects showed higher TCRbeta clonality than healthy controls. CVID patient heterogeneity limited repertoire-clinical complication correlations.

Sequencing input was equivalent genomic DNA from CVID and controls. The protocol was immunoSEQ multiplex PCR, while the TCRdb copy is restricted to in-frame clones and leaves out a portion. Listed here are about 39,000 clones without any singletons, the top ten holding approximately 2.6%. The clonotype comes from a person between 18 and 75 years old in good health. Material: peripheral blood mononuclear cells.

The DNA read from the CDR3 is TGCGCCAGCAACCAACCGACAGGGTCGTCCGAG. Amino acid sequence: CASNQPTGSSE. The full CDR3 protein is CASNQPTGSSEQYF. The rearrangement links TRBV10-2 to TRBJ2-7, with TRBD1 matching over 7 bases. The observed sequence ends 3 residues before the CDR3 terminus, with the missing tail filled in from the germline J gene. CDR1 and CDR2 (germline): WSHSY, SAAADI. This CDR3 spans 14 amino acids. V gave up 7 bases and J gave up 6 bases; unmatched junction bases: 12.